The 7 T cell receptor beta chains below were found in one sample sequenced in a study of cytomegalovirus exposure and HLA in healthy donors. 60 Vbeta and 13 Jbeta primers were used in PCR. Sequencing used immunoSEQ multiplex PCR; TCRdb keeps in-frame clones, though not all of them. This sample yields some 190,000 clones, of which around 77% are seen a single time; 1.5% to 2% belongs to the top ten. Specimen: PBMCs. These TCRs come from a woman aged 18-29 years in good health and CMV-seronegative.

The chain recombines TRBV5-1 with TRBJ2-2, with 11 bases matching TRBD2. The junction had 6 bases not matched to a gene; V was cut back by 5 bases and J by 6 bases. Germline-derived CDR1 and CDR2 are SGHRS and YFSETQ. The CDR3 runs 15 residues. As DNA, the CDR3 is TGCGCCAGCAGATTTAGCGGGGGGGCTGCCGGGGAGCTGTTTTTT. It is translated as CASRFSGGAAGELFF.

The rearrangement uses TRBV18 and TRBJ1-1, with D possibly TRBD1 on 6 matching bases. Germline V gene lookup returns CDR1 KGHSH and CDR2 LQKENI. This CDR3 spans 14 amino acids. V was shortened by 3 bases and J by 1 base, with 9 bases between the two germline ends. CDR3 amino acids: CASSPGQSNTEAFF. The CDR3 DNA reads TGTGCCAGCTCACCCGGACAGTCGAACACTGAAGCTTTCTTT.

The gene calls are TRBV14 and TRBJ1-4; D gene ambiguous. Per germline, CDR1 SGHDN and CDR2 FVKESK. V gave up 4 bases and J gave up 2 bases, with 14 bases separating them. This CDR3 is 16 amino acids long. This CDR3 reads CASSPEASFTNEKLFF. Written as DNA, the CDR3 is TGTGCCAGCAGCCCCGAGGCGTCTTTTACTAATGAAAAACTGTTTTTT.

The chain joins TRBV19 to TRBJ2-1; the D gene is possibly TRBD2 (6 bases). CDR1 and CDR2 (germline): LNHDA, SQIVND (reference sequence). This CDR3 comprises 15 residues. The V end was cut by 3 bases, the J end by 1 base, with 10 bases between. CDR3 in amino acids: CASSMGTGSYNEQFF. The CDR3 region has the DNA TGTGCCAGTAGTATGGGGACTGGATCCTACAATGAGCAGTTCTTC.

The chain combines TRBV7-6 with TRBJ2-7; 7 bases line up with TRBD1. The germline V gene has CDR1 SGHVS and CDR2 FNYEAQ. The CDR3 extends over 14 amino acids. Trimming cost V 0 bases and J 6 bases; bases outside gene matches: 5. CDR3 bases: TGTGCCAGCAGCTTAGCGGGGACAGCTGGCGAGCAGTACTTC. Translation gives CASSLAGTAGEQYF.

This clone was counted a single time. J is TRBJ2-5 and V is TRBV6-1; 8 positions match TRBD2. The CDR3 extends over 15 amino acids. The junction had 8 bases not matched to a gene; V was cut back by 4 bases and J by 4 bases. Germline CDR1 is MNHNS and CDR2 is SASEGT. CDR3 amino acids: CASSVLAGYRETQYF. In nucleotides, the CDR3 is TGTGCCAGCAGTGTCCTAGCGGGTTACCGAGAGACCCAGTACTTC.

The chain combines TRBV27 with TRBJ1-1; 7 positions match TRBD1. V dropped 0 bases and J dropped 4; count of bases not matched to a gene: 8. Germline V gene sequence: CDR1 MNHEY, CDR2 SMNVEV (reference sequence). The CDR3 runs to 16 residues. CDR3 amino acids: CASSLSGSQGGTEAFF. The CDR3 DNA reads as TGTGCCAGCAGTTTATCGGGTAGCCAGGGGGGCACTGAAGCTTTCTTT.